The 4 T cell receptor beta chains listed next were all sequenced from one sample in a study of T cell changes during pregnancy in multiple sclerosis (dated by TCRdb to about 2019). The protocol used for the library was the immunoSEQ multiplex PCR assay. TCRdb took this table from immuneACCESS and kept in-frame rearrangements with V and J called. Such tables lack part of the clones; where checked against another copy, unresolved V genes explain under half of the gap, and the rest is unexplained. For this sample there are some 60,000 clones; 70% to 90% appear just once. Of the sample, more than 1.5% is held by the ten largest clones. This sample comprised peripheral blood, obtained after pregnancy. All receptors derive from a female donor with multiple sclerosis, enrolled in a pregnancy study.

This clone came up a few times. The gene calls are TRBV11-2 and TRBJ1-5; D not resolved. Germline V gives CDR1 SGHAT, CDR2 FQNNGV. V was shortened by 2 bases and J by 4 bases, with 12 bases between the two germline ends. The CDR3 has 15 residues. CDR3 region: CASSLMGLKNQPQHF. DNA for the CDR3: TGTGCCAGCAGCTTAATGGGCCTCAAGAATCAGCCCCAGCATTTT.

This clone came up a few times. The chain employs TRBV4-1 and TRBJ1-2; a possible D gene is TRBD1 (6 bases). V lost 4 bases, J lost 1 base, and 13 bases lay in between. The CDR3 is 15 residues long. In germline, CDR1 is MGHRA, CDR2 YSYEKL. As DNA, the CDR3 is TGCGCCAGCAGCCCCATCAGGGGAAGTAACTATGGCTACACCTTC. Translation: CASSPIRGSNYGYTF.

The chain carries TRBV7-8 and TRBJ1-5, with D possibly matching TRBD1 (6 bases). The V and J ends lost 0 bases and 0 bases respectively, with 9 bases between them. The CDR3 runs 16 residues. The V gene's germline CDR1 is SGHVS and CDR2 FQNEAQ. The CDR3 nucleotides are TGTGCCAGCAGCTTAGCGCGACAGGCTAGCAATCAGCCCCAGCATTTT. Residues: CASSLARQASNQPQHF.

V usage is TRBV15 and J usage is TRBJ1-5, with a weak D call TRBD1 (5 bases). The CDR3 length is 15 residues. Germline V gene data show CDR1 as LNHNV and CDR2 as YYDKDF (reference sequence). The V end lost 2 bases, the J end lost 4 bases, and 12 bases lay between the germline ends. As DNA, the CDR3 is TGTGCCACCAGCAGATATACCGGGGGAAATCAGCCCCAGCATTTT. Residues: CATSRYTGGNQPQHF.